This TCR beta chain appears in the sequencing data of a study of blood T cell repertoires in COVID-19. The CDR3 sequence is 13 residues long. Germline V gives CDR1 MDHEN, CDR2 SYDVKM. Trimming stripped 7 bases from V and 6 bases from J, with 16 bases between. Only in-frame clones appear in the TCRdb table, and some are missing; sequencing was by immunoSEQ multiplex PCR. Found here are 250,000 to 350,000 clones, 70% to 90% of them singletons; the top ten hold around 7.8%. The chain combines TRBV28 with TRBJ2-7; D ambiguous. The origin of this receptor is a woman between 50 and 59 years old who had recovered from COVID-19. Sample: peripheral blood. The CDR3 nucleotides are TGTGCCAGCAATCGGGTTGGTCCCCCCGAGCAGTACTTC. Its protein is CASNRVGPPEQYF.